Sequencing of this T cell receptor beta chain was carried out in a study of CD8 T cells in ankylosing spondylitis. Study-wide results and caveats: Matched ankylosing spondylitis synovial fluid reportedly showed significant enrichment of disease-linked clones. Fewer than ten highly homologous variants made up a TCR beta motif, and this motif appeared characteristic of ankylosing spondylitis blood. In the blood and synovial fluid of reactive arthritis, some motif variants had been previously reported.

Concerning this clonotype itself: Its antigen is still unknown.

TCRdb independently ran MiXCR on the 5' RACE reads; one entry per CDR3 protein. The sample lists some 220,000 distinct CDR3 sequences, 6% to 8.5% occurring once. In germline, CDR1 is LGHNA, CDR2 YSLEER. J lost 4 bases, V lost 6 bases, and 7 bases had no gene match. CDR3 length: 15 amino acids. The chain employs TRBV4-3 and TRBJ2-7, with 12 bases that match TRBD2. Specimen: blood, either unsorted or a sorted T cell fraction (not recorded which). This clonotype was obtained from a male donor with ankylosing spondylitis. CDR3 sequence: CASSYGLAGQYEQYF. The CDR3 coding sequence is TGCGCCAGCAGTTACGGACTAGCGGGACAGTACGAGCAGTACTTC.